This is a list of T cell receptor beta chains from one sample in a study of blood T cell repertoires in COVID-19. Only in-frame clones appear in the TCRdb table, and some are missing; sequencing was by immunoSEQ multiplex PCR. Of about 260,000 clones listed, 80% to 90% are singletons. Input material: peripheral blood. Source of these receptors: a woman in her forties who had recovered from COVID-19. The conserved cysteine and the conserved F or W are not part of the CDR3 here.

j_call v_call cdr3_aa
TRBJ1-1 TRBV25-1 ASSLGGDTEAF
TRBJ2-7 TRBV11-2 ASSFYEQY
TRBJ1-6 TRBV5-6 ASSLRGYNSPLH
TRBJ2-7 TRBV5-6 ASTLWSGGYEQY
TRBJ2-1 TRBV4-1 ASSPRQGLDEQF
TRBJ2-7 TRBV4-3 ASSQVTGGDPYEQY
TRBJ1-6 TRBV2 ASSARVNSPLH
TRBJ1-6 TRBV7-3 ASSLQAGGNSPLH
TRBJ1-2 TRBV12-3/TRBV12-4 ASSPGNYGYT
TRBJ1-1 TRBV28 ASSLASGGTEAF
TRBJ1-2 TRBV4-1 ASSQVPGYGYT
TRBJ2-7 TRBV6-5 ASSYSRLGGDEQY
TRBJ1-1 TRBV5-6 ASSLEQGARGTEAF
TRBJ2-2 TRBV7-9 ASSFTDTGELF
TRBJ2-5 TRBV9 ASSVTSGGVETQY
TRBJ1-6 TRBV7-2 ASSYPPFGGPYNSPLH
TRBJ1-2 TRBV5-1 ASSFVDSLYGYT
TRBJ2-5 TRBV18 ASSPKAGAVETQY
TRBJ1-2 TRBV6-5 ASGYRTQYGYT
TRBJ2-2 TRBV19 ASSIGIGGNTGELF
TRBJ2-2 TRBV19 ASSIGGGSNTGELF
TRBJ2-1 TRBV11-2 ASSLDRGGEQF
TRBJ2-2 TRBV7-2 ASSLHTGTLGELF
TRBJ1-4 TRBV4-3 ASSQDGSKGFGEKLF
TRBJ1-2 TRBV2 ASSVGLQGGGGYT
TRBJ1-5 TRBV2 ASKRTGFNQPQH
TRBJ2-7 TRBV5-6 ASSSVVRQGGNEQY
TRBJ1-3 TRBV18 ASSPTGSAPGNTIY
TRBJ2-5 TRBV4-3 ASSLRAGGQETQY
TRBJ2-5 TRBV5-1 ASSRTGTGETQY